This TCR beta chain was captured in a study of Graves' ophthalmopathy and Graves' hyperthyroidism. The V gene's germline CDR1 is LNHNV and CDR2 YYDKDF (reference sequence). J gave up 2 bases and V 1 base, and 5 bases lay outside the gene matches. The CDR3 has 16 residues. The TCR beta CDR3 regions underwent amplification from RNA transcripts. HTBI primers served in a first-round RT-PCR, which a second-round multiplex PCR followed. TCRdb recomputed calls from the multiplex PCR reads with MiXCR, one row per CDR3 protein. The repertoire holds about 640,000 distinct CDR3 sequences, under 50% seen once, with more than 3% in the top ten. Ophthalmopathy cases showed moderate-to-severe activity, scoring CAS ≥3 and NOSPECS ≥4, with duration under 3 months.

The sample was peripheral blood. The chain links TRBV15 to TRBJ1-1; 9 bases fit TRBD1. The receptor's source is an adult man with Graves' ophthalmopathy. In nucleotides, the CDR3 is TGTGCCACCAGCAGAGTTCCGGGACAGGGAAACACTGAAGCTTTCTTT. This translates into CATSRVPGQGNTEAFF.